This entry is about one T cell receptor (beta chain). These data come from a study of monozygotic twins with inflammatory bowel disease. Input per TCR library consisted of approximately 3,500 ng of total RNA. cDNA was made in eight separate reactions per sample. Template switching appended UMIs that held a 6-nucleotide sample barcode. Nested amplification of TCRalpha and TCRbeta cDNA involved two PCRs of about 16 and 10 cycles. TCRdb reprocessed the 5' RACE reads; each CDR3 protein has one entry and no DNA is given. The sample has about 450,000 distinct CDR3 sequences; the top ten hold 2% to 2.5%. This CDR3 has 13 residues.

The V call is TRBV12-3 or TRBV12-4, the J call TRBJ2-7; no DNA is available, so the TRBD2 call from TCRdb remains unchecked. Sequencing used blood. This clonotype was sampled from a human donor with ulcerative colitis or Crohn's disease, or a healthy co-twin of an affected twin (not recorded which). The CDR3 loop is CASSFGGNWEQYF.